Following are 10 T cell receptor beta chains from one sample sequenced in a study of CD8 T cells in Susac syndrome. Random hexamers primed reverse transcription of roughly 0.45 to 1 ug RNA. TCRdb processed the immunoSEQ multiplex PCR reads anew with MiXCR; each CDR3 protein has one entry. This sample has 150,000 or so distinct CDR3 sequences, with around 93% found just once. Sequenced: CD4+ T cells from PBMCs. The receptors here all came from a human donor with Susac syndrome.

The V call is TRBV6-5, the J call TRBJ2-2; either TRBD1 or TRBD2 may fit D (5 bases each). Germline loops: CDR1 MNHEY, CDR2 SVGAGI. V lost 6 bases to trimming and J lost 2 bases, with 13 bases between them. The CDR3 covers 15 residues. CDR3 sequence reads: CASRGPGPNTGELFF. CDR3 nucleotides: TGTGCCAGCAGAGGACCGGGACCCAACACCGGGGAGCTGTTTTTT.

The V call is TRBV7-2, the J call TRBJ1-1; 9 positions agree with TRBD1. This CDR3 has 15 amino acids. Germline V lookup: CDR1 SGHTA, CDR2 FQGNSA. V was clipped by 5 bases and J by 3 bases; unmatched bases: 7. CDR3 residues: CASSPRTGADTEAFF. Written as DNA, the CDR3 is TGTGCCAGCAGCCCGAGGACAGGGGCGGACACTGAAGCTTTCTTT.

The gene calls are TRBV18 and TRBJ2-7; 8 bases map to TRBD1. Looked up from germline, CDR1 is KGHSH and CDR2 is LQKENI. The ends lost 4 bases at V and 4 bases at J; junction bases unmatched: 15. The CDR3 is 17 amino acids. The CDR3 protein is CASSLSPGQASRYEQYF. CDR3 coding DNA: TGTGCCAGCTCACTAAGTCCGGGACAGGCATCTAGGTACGAGCAGTACTTC.

The chain carries TRBV7-3 and TRBJ2-3; 9 bases map to TRBD2. CDR1 is SGHTA and CDR2 is FQGTGA in the germline V gene. Trimming took 2 bases from V and 2 from J; bases not matched to a gene: 5. This CDR3 region has 16 residues. This chain's CDR3 is CASSLRPSGATDTQYF. CDR3 nucleotides: TGTGCCAGCAGCTTACGGCCTAGCGGGGCCACAGATACGCAGTATTTT.

V is TRBV5-6 and J is TRBJ2-5, with TRBD2 identical over 9 bases. This CDR3 has 14 amino acids. V lost 5 bases, J lost 7 bases, and 9 bases stayed unmatched. Germline values: CDR1 SGHDT, CDR2 YYEEEE. In DNA form, the CDR3 reads TGTGCCAGCAGTTCTAGCGGGGATGTTGGGACCCAGTACTTC. Its translation: CASSSSGDVGTQYF.

This chain connects TRBV30 to TRBJ1-3; 7 bases agree with TRBD1. Germline CDR1 GTSNPN, CDR2 SVGIG (reference sequence). V shed 2 bases and J 0 bases; nucleotides not matched to a gene: 4. CDR3 length: 15 residues. In nucleotides, the CDR3 is TGTGCCTGGAGTCGGACAGGCTACTCTGGAAACACCATATATTTT. Protein: CAWSRTGYSGNTIYF.

The chain uses TRBV29-1 and TRBJ2-1; D is unclear. The CDR3 covers 11 residues. V lost 4 bases and J lost 5, with 6 bases in between. Germline loops: CDR1 SQVTM, CDR2 ANQGSEA. CDR3 amino acids: CSVVADNEQFF. CDR3 DNA sequence: TGCAGCGTTGTGGCGGACAATGAGCAGTTCTTC.

This chain links TRBV5-1 with TRBJ2-6; 8 nucleotides align to TRBD1. Germline V gene sequence: CDR1 SGHRS, CDR2 YFSETQ. This CDR3 is built from 14 residues. With V trimmed by 4 bases and J by 9 bases, 6 bases remained unmatched. CDR3 DNA sequence: TGCGCCAGCAGCACGGGACAGGTGGGCAACGTCCTGACTTTC. It yields the protein CASSTGQVGNVLTF.

The chain links TRBV20-1 to TRBJ1-4; D possibly corresponds to TRBD1 (5 bases). This CDR3 region has 14 residues. Trimming left V 6 bases short and J 7 bases short, with 18 bases between. Per the germline V gene, CDR1 is DFQATT and CDR2 is SNEGSKA (reference sequence). CDR3 in DNA: TGCAGTGCCGAGGAATGGACGAGGGGTGAAAAACTGTTTTTT. This sequence encodes CSAEEWTRGEKLFF.

The chain has TRBV21-1 and TRBJ1-1; the table names TRBD1, a call not compared with the DNA. TRBV21-1 is tagged as a pseudogene. The CDR3 extends over 11 amino acids. The CDR3 nucleotides read TGTGCCAGCAGCAAATCCGGGGTGGGTTTCTTT. This codes for CASSKSGVGFF.